The clone carrying this T cell receptor beta chain has a handful of counts. The source of the sample is a study of beta chain features in type 1 diabetes. The length of the CDR3 is 17 residues. Germline-derived CDR1 and CDR2 are LGHNA and YSLEER. Trimming cost V 1 base and J 0 bases, with 10 bases left between them. Sequencing targeted expressed TCRB transcripts, as all isolated RNA had been reverse transcribed. TCRdb's table, derived via immunoSEQ multiplex PCR, lists solely in-frame clones and lacks some. The data hold about 360,000 clones, with 10% to 15% observed a single time. The specimen was naive CD4+ T cells from blood. The TCR originated in a man between 18 and 35 years old in good health. The V call is TRBV4-3, the J call TRBJ2-6; the D gene is possibly TRBD1 (6 bases). The CDR3 nucleotides are TGCGCCAGCAGCCAAGCTGACAGGACCTCTGGGGCCAACGTCCTGACTTTC. It encodes CASSQADRTSGANVLTF.